Each of the 9 T cell receptor beta chains below was sequenced from the same sample in a study of tissue T cells after allogeneic stem cell transplantation (dated by TCRdb to 2022 to 2024). The time point tag for this specimen amounts to: mouse harvest day 7 after allogeneic transplant. Mouse grafts combined 10^7 T-cell-depleted bone marrow cells with 10^6 splenic CD5+ T cells, given via tail vein injection. Receptor libraries were prepared by the immunoSEQ multiplex PCR assay. In TCRdb, the immuneACCESS table is reduced to in-frame sequences with V and J assigned. These tables do not hold every clone; where another copy was compared, an unresolved V gene accounts for under half, and the others remain unexplained. This sample holds roughly 9,500 clones; about half were observed only once. The ten largest clones capture about 7.4% of the sample. Sequences were obtained from gut tissue. The receptors derive from a female BALB/c mouse given C57BL/6 T cells with graft-versus-host disease after an allogeneic hematopoietic cell transplant.

This clone showed up just a few times. Genes here carry mouse names. The CDR3 loop is CASSLDSWGDGTQYF. The sequenced part of the CDR3 DNA is TGTGCCAGCAGCTTAGACAGCTGGGGGGACGGCACCCAGTAC. The V and J genes are TRBV3 and TRBJ2-5, with TRBD2 matching 8 bases. The missing CDR3 end, 1 residue past where the read stops, is filled in from the germline J gene. Germline V CDR1 and CDR2: SNHLY, FYNGKV (reference sequence). J was trimmed by 8 bases and V by 1 base; bases with no gene match: 8. The CDR3 spans 15 residues.

As concerns this clone: Gene names refer to mouse genes. The DNA ends 1 residue before the CDR3 does, and the rest of the CDR3 is filled in from the germline J gene. V usage is TRBV29 and J usage is TRBJ1-4; tentatively, D is TRBD1 (6 bases). The CDR3 totals 13 residues. Germline V CDR1 and CDR2: MSHET, SYDVDS. The V end was cut by 6 bases, the J end by 4 bases, with 9 bases between. Here the CDR3 reads CASRRDNNERLFF. The CDR3 DNA, read in part, is TGTGCTAGCAGACGGGACAACAACGAAAGATTATTT.

This clone was counted once. The genes are named according to mouse. The read is 1 residue too short to cover the CDR3 end, so that end is filled in from the germline J gene. V and J are TRBV3 and TRBJ1-1; D gene uncertain. V was pared by 6 bases and J by 0 bases, with 5 bases between. Germline V gene lookup returns CDR1 SNHLY and CDR2 FYNGKV (reference sequence). The CDR3 runs to 12 residues. The covered CDR3 bases are TGTGCCAGCAGTCGAGCAAACACAGAAGTCTTC. Its protein is CASSRANTEVF. The CDR3 in full is CASSRANTEVFF.

Notes on this clone: The genes and germline here are from mouse. The read finishes 1 residue shy of the CDR3 end, and the germline J gene is used to complete it. V and J are TRBV31 and TRBJ1-4; possible D gene TRBD1, 6 bases. Germline V CDR1 and CDR2: GKSSPN, SITVG. The CDR3 loop spans 13 amino acids. V was clipped by 3 bases and J by 3 bases, with 8 bases between them. The CDR3 DNA, read in part, is TGTGCCTGGAGGGCAGGGGCCAACGAAAGATTATTT. It is translated as CAWRAGANERLF. The CDR3 reads in full as CAWRAGANERLFF.

Only a few counts were recorded for this clone. The gene names here belong to mouse. With the read ending 1 residue before the CDR3 end, the germline J gene is used to fill in that end. Other nucleotide sequences in the sample specify the same CDR3. This sequence joins TRBV12-2 and TRBJ2-5; D may correspond to TRBD1 or TRBD2 (5 bases each). Germline V gene data show CDR1 as SGHLS and CDR2 as HYDKME. The CDR3 extends over 14 amino acids. The V and J ends lost 0 bases and 2 bases respectively, with 8 bases between them. The part of the CDR3 DNA that was read is TGTGCCAGCTCTCTCGACGGGGGCCAAGACACCCAGTAC. Its translation is CASSLDGGQDTQY. The whole CDR3 sequence is CASSLDGGQDTQYF.

To note about this clone: Gene names are mouse gene names. The read terminates 1 residue before the CDR3 end, so the remaining end is supplied by the germline J gene. V and J are TRBV16 and TRBJ2-4; TRBD2 aligns across 8 bases. With V trimmed by 5 bases and J by 0 bases, 4 bases remained unmatched. Looked up from germline, CDR1 is SGHSA and CDR2 is FRNQAP. The CDR3 loop spans 15 amino acids. CDR3 DNA, as far as it was read: TGTGCAAGCAGCCCCGGGACTGGAAGTCAAAACACCTTGTAC. It translates to CASSPGTGSQNTLY. The whole CDR3 protein is CASSPGTGSQNTLYF.

Concerning this clone: The genes and germline here are from mouse. The read falls 1 residue short of the CDR3 end, and the missing part is taken from the germline J gene. The chain recombines TRBV3 with TRBJ1-3, with D unresolved. V was trimmed by 5 bases and J by 1 base, leaving 6 bases between them. Per germline, CDR1 SNHLY and CDR2 FYNGKV (reference sequence). CDR3 length: 13 amino acids. The CDR3 DNA, read in part, is TGTGCCAGCAGCCCGACATCTGGAAATACGCTCTAT. Protein product: CASSPTSGNTLY. The CDR3 in its entirety is CASSPTSGNTLYF.

Notes on this clone: Any gene name here is a mouse gene name. The sequenced CDR3 bases are TGCACCTGCAGGCAGGGGGGGGAAAACACCTTGTAC. Its protein product is CTCRQGGENTLY. The entire CDR3 is CTCRQGGENTLYF. The chain links TRBV1 to TRBJ2-4; tentatively, D is TRBD1 or TRBD2 (7 bases each). The CDR3 is cut off 1 residue early in the read; its end comes from the germline J gene. CDR3 length equals 13 residues. The V end lost 6 bases, the J end lost 4 bases, and 11 bases lay between the germline ends. The V gene's germline CDR1 is NSQYPW and CDR2 LRSPGD (reference sequence).

This clone has a single count. Gene names refer to mouse genes. The read is 1 residue too short to cover the CDR3 end, so that end is filled in from the germline J gene. The same CDR3 arises from other DNA sequences in this sample as well. This chain joins TRBV26 and TRBJ2-5, with D possibly being TRBD1 (6 bases). Trimming shortened V by 2 bases and J by 3 bases, and 6 bases separated the two germline ends. CDR1 and CDR2 from the germline V gene are KGHPV and FQNQEV (reference sequence). The CDR3 sequence is 13 residues long. CDR3 amino acids: CASSLGQQDTQYF. The CDR3 DNA, read in part, is TGTGCCAGCAGTCTGGGACAGCAAGACACCCAGTAC.